The clone carrying this TCR beta chain was counted ten times or more. Its cognate antigen is unknown. The record originates from a study of prognosis after radiotherapy for stage I lung cancer. The study, taken as a whole, reports: As reported, TRBV and TRBJ gene usage differed between patients who had metastases and those who did not.

Amplification of TCR beta CDR3 from genomic DNA used two-round multiplex PCR. Round-one PCR had primers specific to each TRBV and TRBJ gene. As the PCR entered its second round, universal primers were used. One entry per CDR3 protein results from TCRdb running MiXCR on the multiplex PCR reads. Here the sample spans some 36,000 distinct CDR3 sequences, approximately 25% being singletons. V was cut by 2 bases and J by 4 bases, with 11 bases left in between. The CDR3 spans 15 residues. CDR1 and CDR2 (germline): SGHVS, FQNEAQ. The sample was PBMCs, taken before or after stereotactic body radiation therapy (not recorded which). V and J are TRBV7-8 and TRBJ1-4; D is uncertain. The TCR originated in a donor over 45 with non-small cell lung cancer. CDR3 in DNA: TGTGCCAGCAGCTTATATGAAGGGAATAATGAAAAACTGTTTTTT. This sequence encodes CASSLYEGNNEKLFF.